One and the same sample provided the 22 T cell receptor beta chains below, sequenced in a study of beta chain features in type 1 diabetes. Study-wide results and caveats: Type 1 diabetes patients showed a moderate but significant shortening of TCRB CDR3s in all four CD4+ subsets.

The antigens these receptors bind are not known. Isolated RNA was reverse transcribed in full, so expressed TCRB transcripts were sequenced. Repertoires were generated with immunoSEQ multiplex PCR, while TCRdb's copy carries only in-frame clones and drops some. In the table there are 150,000 or so clones, roughly 8% of which are singletons. The sequenced sample consisted of central memory CD4+ T cells from blood. Receptors were obtained from a woman between 18 and 29 years old with type 1 diabetes.

In this sample, this clone turned up a few times. This chain links TRBV6-6 with TRBJ2-7, with a possible D match to TRBD1 (5 bases). CDR1 is MNHNY and CDR2 is SVGAGI in the germline V gene (reference sequence). This CDR3 has 14 residues. Trimming cost V 8 bases and J 2 bases, with 16 bases left between them. The CDR3 region is CASASRDRPYEQYF. The CDR3 DNA follows: TGTGCCAGCGCTTCCCGAGACAGACCCTACGAGCAGTACTTC.

This chain links TRBV5-4 with TRBJ1-2, with 8 positions matching TRBD1. Germline lookup yields CDR1 SGHNT and CDR2 YYREEE (reference sequence). The CDR3 has 15 residues. V lost 4 bases to trimming and J lost 1 base; unmatched junction nucleotides: 6. The CDR3 DNA reads TGTGCCAGCAGCGCTGGACAGGGAGGTAACTATGGCTACACCTTC. Encoded protein: CASSAGQGGNYGYTF.

The sample holds many counts of this clone. The gene calls are TRBV5-1 and TRBJ2-5; D is perhaps TRBD1 (5 bases). The CDR3 is 17 amino acids. The V and J ends lost 0 bases and 4 bases respectively, with 19 bases between them. In germline, CDR1 is SGHRS, CDR2 YFSETQ. The CDR3 region is CASSLASRAPQGETQYF. CDR3 bases: TGCGCCAGCAGCTTGGCCTCCAGGGCACCCCAGGGAGAGACCCAGTACTTC.

The sample holds a few counts of this clone. This rearrangement joins TRBV10-3 to TRBJ1-5; D call uncertain. The CDR3 contains 15 residues. The V end was cut by 0 bases, the J end by 4 bases, with 10 bases between. In germline, CDR1 is ENHRY, CDR2 SYGVKD. CDR3 coding DNA: TGTGCCATCAGTGAGTCGGGTCAGCGAAATCAGCCCCAGCATTTT. Protein sequence: CAISESGQRNQPQHF.

A few counts support this clone. The chain couples TRBV7-9 to TRBJ2-1; the D gene is possibly TRBD2 (6 bases). Between the trimmed V and J ends, which lost 9 bases and 5 bases, there was a span of 14 bases. The V gene's germline CDR1 is SEHNR and CDR2 FQNEAQ (reference sequence). This CDR3 comprises 13 residues. This chain's CDR3 is CASVGGGHNEQFF. CDR3 nucleotides: TGTGCCAGTGTTGGGGGAGGACACAATGAGCAGTTCTTC.

This clone was observed a few times. The chain carries TRBV12-5 and TRBJ1-2; TRBD1 agrees at 11 bases. Germline V lookup: CDR1 LGHNT, CDR2 FRNRAP. CDR3 length: 14 amino acids. The J segment lost 2 bases and the V segment lost 4 bases, leaving 0 bases of the junction unmatched. CDR3 sequence (DNA): TGTGCTAGTGGTTGGGACAGGGGGAACTATGGCTACACCTTC. The encoded protein is CASGWDRGNYGYTF.

This clone was picked up a small number of times. The rearrangement links TRBV6-1 to TRBJ2-3, with 10 positions matching TRBD2. The V gene's germline CDR1 is MNHNS and CDR2 SASEGT. V trimming: 8 bases; J trimming: 1 base; junction bases outside the gene matches: 3. The CDR3 covers 14 residues. CDR3 nucleotides: TGTGCCAGCCGCCTAGCGGGAGGCACAGATACGCAGTATTTT. Translating it yields CASRLAGGTDTQYF.

This clone was detected ten times or more. The V call is TRBV4-3, the J call TRBJ2-7; TRBD1 matches at 7 bases. CDR1 is LGHNA, CDR2 YSLEER, per germline. After removal of 0 bases from V and 3 bases from J, the junction contained 5 bases not matched to a gene. This CDR3 has 15 residues. CDR3 nucleotide sequence: TGCGCCAGCAGCCAAGAGGTCCACAGGGGCTACGAGCAGTACTTC. This gives the protein CASSQEVHRGYEQYF.

This clone was detected only a few times. The V and J genes are TRBV30 and TRBJ2-7; D not resolved. Germline values: CDR1 GTSNPN, CDR2 SVGIG (reference sequence). V lost 3 bases, J lost 0 bases, and 6 bases lay in between. This CDR3 spans 12 amino acids. The CDR3 DNA reads as TGTGCCTGGAGCCCAGACTCCTACGAGCAGTACTTC. It yields the protein CAWSPDSYEQYF.

This clone was counted between two and nine times. The V call is TRBV27, the J call TRBJ2-7, with 7 bases fitting TRBD1. Germline V gene lookup returns CDR1 MNHEY and CDR2 SMNVEV (reference sequence). The CDR3 sequence is 14 residues long. After removal of 7 bases from V and 5 bases from J, the junction contained 11 bases not matched to a gene. The CDR3 spells CASISTGISHEQYF. CDR3 nucleotides: TGTGCCAGCATTTCGACAGGGATTTCCCACGAGCAGTACTTC.

This clone was recorded a few times. The V call is TRBV5-1, the J call TRBJ1-2; D is undetermined. Germline-derived CDR1 and CDR2 are SGHRS and YFSETQ. The germline V and J ends were trimmed by 0 bases and 4 bases, with 7 bases remaining between them. The CDR3 sequence is 13 residues long. The chain's CDR3 is CASSLAGSYGYTF. The CDR3 region has the DNA TGCGCCAGCAGCTTGGCTGGGAGCTATGGCTACACCTTC.

This clone was seen more than once but under ten times. The rearrangement joins TRBV6-6 to TRBJ2-7, with TRBD2 matching over 11 bases. Losses at the gene ends were 6 bases for V and 3 bases for J; bases not matched to a gene: 7. Germline assignment: CDR1 MNHNY and CDR2 SVGAGI (reference sequence). CDR3 length equals 15 residues. The CDR3 spells CASSPSGGIDYEQYF. CDR3 DNA: TGTGCCAGCAGCCCTAGCGGGGGGATCGACTACGAGCAGTACTTC.

This clone was counted a few times. The genes are TRBV10-3 and TRBJ1-4, with D possibly being TRBD1 (6 bases). The V gene lost 10 bases and the J gene lost 8 bases, with 14 bases spanning the gap. This CDR3 region has 12 residues. Germline lookup yields CDR1 ENHRY and CDR2 SYGVKD. Here the CDR3 reads CATGDGTEKLFF. The DNA of the CDR3 is TGTGCCACCGGGGATGGGACAGAAAAACTGTTTTTT.

This clone was counted a few times. The V call is TRBV4-3, the J call TRBJ1-2; D ambiguous. Trimming removed 0 bases from V and 5 bases from J, with 13 bases in between. The germline V gene encodes CDR1 LGHNA and CDR2 YSLEER. CDR3 size: 15 residues. This CDR3 reads CASSQDLQFSYGYTF. The CDR3 DNA follows: TGCGCCAGCAGCCAAGACTTACAGTTCTCATATGGCTACACCTTC.

V and J are TRBV7-2 and TRBJ2-7; D is undetermined. CDR3 length: 15 residues. From germline, CDR1 is SGHTA and CDR2 FQGNSA. Trimming took off 2 bases at V and 2 bases at J, with 13 bases between the two ends. The CDR3 spells CASSLLPTLAYEQYF. The DNA of the CDR3 is TGTGCCAGCAGCTTACTTCCCACTTTGGCCTACGAGCAGTACTTC.

The chain employs TRBV27 and TRBJ2-7, with 7 bases identical to TRBD1. The CDR3 runs to 14 residues. The trim removed 8 bases at V and 2 bases at J, leaving 9 bases unmatched. The germline V gene has CDR1 MNHEY and CDR2 SMNVEV (reference sequence). The CDR3 spells CASASPGQTYEQYF. Here the CDR3 DNA reads TGTGCCAGCGCCTCCCCGGGACAGACCTACGAGCAGTACTTC.

The J gene is TRBJ2-1, the V gene TRBV18, with 8 bases that match TRBD2. The J segment lost 0 bases and the V segment lost 4 bases, leaving 2 bases of the junction unmatched. Germline lookup yields CDR1 KGHSH and CDR2 LQKENI. The CDR3 spans 15 residues. CDR3 bases: TGTGCCAGCTCACAGGGGACTAGCTCCTACAATGAGCAGTTCTTC. It encodes CASSQGTSSYNEQFF. The full variable domain, rest sourced from reference TRBV18 and TRBJ2-1, is NAGVMQNPRHLVRRRGQEARLRCSPMKGHSHVYWYRQLPEEGLKFMVYLQKENIIDESGMPKERFSAEFPKEGPSILRIQQVVRGDSAAYFCASSQGTSSYNEQFFGPGTRLTVL.

Only a few counts were recorded for this clone. J is TRBJ2-5 and V is TRBV5-4; perhaps TRBD2 as D (6 bases). Per the germline V gene, CDR1 is SGHNT and CDR2 is YYREEE (reference sequence). This CDR3 is built from 14 residues. V was trimmed by 1 base and J by 5 bases, leaving 12 bases between them. CDR3 in DNA: TGTGCCAGCAGCTTGAGCCGGGGGAGGGAGACCCAGTACTTC. Amino acid sequence: CASSLSRGRETQYF.

This chain connects TRBV29-1 to TRBJ2-3; 7 bases match TRBD2. The CDR3 has 13 residues. Per the germline V gene, CDR1 is SQVTM and CDR2 is ANQGSEA. Trimming took 6 bases from V and 2 from J; bases not matched to a gene: 5. The CDR3 loop is CSVSGGTTDTQYF. CDR3 coding DNA: TGCAGCGTCTCGGGGGGAACCACAGATACGCAGTATTTT.

In this sample, this clone turned up a few times. This chain connects TRBV11-2 to TRBJ2-7, with 7 nucleotides matching TRBD1. The germline V gene has CDR1 SGHAT and CDR2 FQNNGV. The CDR3 length is 13 residues. V gave up 5 bases and J gave up 6 bases; unmatched junction bases: 7. The CDR3 is CASSPADRSEQYF. CDR3 nucleotide sequence: TGTGCCAGCAGCCCCGCGGACAGGTCCGAGCAGTACTTC.

The sample holds a few counts of this clone. V and J are TRBV5-4 and TRBJ2-1, with D tentatively TRBD2 (5 bases). The length of the CDR3 is 16 residues. Germline assignment: CDR1 SGHNT and CDR2 YYREEE (reference sequence). V lost 0 bases and J 3 bases, leaving 13 bases between the germline ends. This CDR3 is CASSLGQSGSYNEQFF. The CDR3 nucleotides read TGTGCCAGCAGCTTGGGACAAAGCGGAAGCTACAATGAGCAGTTCTTC.

The chain couples TRBV7-9 to TRBJ2-1, with 10 bases aligning to TRBD1. Germline loops: CDR1 SEHNR, CDR2 FQNEAQ (reference sequence). The CDR3 sequence is 17 residues long. V lost 0 bases and J lost 4; bases outside the gene matches: 6. CDR3 in amino acids: CASSLAGQGRAYNEQFF. CDR3 DNA: TGTGCCAGCAGCTTAGCGGGACAGGGGAGGGCGTACAATGAGCAGTTCTTC.